Shown below are 20 T cell receptor beta chains from a single sample sequenced in a study of T cells of healthy individuals. One entry per CDR3 protein, called by TCRdb with MiXCR from the 5' RACE reads. The repertoire holds about 53,000 distinct CDR3 sequences, with about 15% as singletons. These receptors all stem from a human donor in good health.

There are a few counts of this clonotype. The chain couples TRBV5-1 to TRBJ2-1; D ambiguous. Between the trimmed V and J ends, which lost 0 bases and 6 bases, there was a span of 7 bases. The germline gives CDR1 SGHRS, CDR2 YFSETQ. The CDR3 extends over 13 amino acids. The chain's CDR3 is CASSLGPGNEQFF. DNA of the CDR3: TGCGCCAGCAGCTTGGGTCCGGGCAATGAGCAGTTCTTC.

This clonotype appeared a few times. The chain joins TRBV28 to TRBJ2-7, with TRBD1 matching over 7 bases. This CDR3 spans 15 amino acids. V shed 5 bases and J 2 bases; nucleotides not matched to a gene: 9. The germline V gene encodes CDR1 MDHEN and CDR2 SYDVKM. The CDR3 is CASSVPGTAPYEQYF. CDR3 sequence (DNA): TGTGCCAGCAGTGTCCCCGGGACAGCCCCCTACGAGCAGTACTTC.

This chain uses TRBV7-2 with TRBJ2-2, with no clear D. Trimming shortened V by 6 bases and J by 1 base, and 12 bases separated the two germline ends. Germline V gene lookup returns CDR1 SGHTA and CDR2 FQGNSA. CDR3 length: 15 amino acids. DNA of the CDR3: TGTGCCAGCAGTTTAAATAGCCTGAACACCGGGGAGCTGTTTTTT. Encoded protein: CASSLNSLNTGELFF.

V and J are TRBV5-1 and TRBJ2-2; D is perhaps TRBD2 (5 bases). CDR3 length equals 17 residues. The germline gives CDR1 SGHRS, CDR2 YFSETQ. Trimming took off 3 bases at V and 1 base at J, with 16 bases between the two ends. The CDR3 nucleotides read TGCGCCAGCAGCTCCTTTGTTGGAGGAATGAACACCGGGGAGCTGTTTTTT. This sequence encodes CASSSFVGGMNTGELFF.

This clonotype was counted only a few times. This rearrangement joins TRBV7-9 to TRBJ1-1; 7 bases fit TRBD1. The germline gives CDR1 SEHNR, CDR2 FQNEAQ (reference sequence). J gave up 5 bases and V 4 bases, and 4 bases lay outside the gene matches. This CDR3 has 13 residues. CDR3 in DNA: TGTGCCAGCAGCTCCATACAGGGGACTGAAGCTTTCTTT. This gives the protein CASSSIQGTEAFF.

The chain is built from TRBV11-2 and TRBJ1-5; D might be TRBD1 (5 bases). The CDR3 totals 13 residues. CDR1 is SGHAT and CDR2 is FQNNGV in the germline V gene. Trimming took off 0 bases at V and 11 bases at J, with 11 bases between the two ends. The CDR3 spells CASSLDRGRAQHF. The CDR3 nucleotides read TGTGCCAGCAGCTTAGATCGGGGACGGGCCCAGCATTTT.

In DNA, the CDR3 is TGTGCCAGCAGCCGACTCGGCTTTAACACCGGGGAGCTGTTTTTT. Translating gives CASSRLGFNTGELFF. This chain uses TRBV6-5 with TRBJ2-2, with D unclear. V was shortened by 6 bases and J by 2 bases, with 13 bases between the two germline ends. This CDR3 comprises 15 residues. Germline V gene data show CDR1 as MNHEY and CDR2 as SVGAGI.

V and J are TRBV19 and TRBJ2-5; D not certain. Germline CDR1 and CDR2: LNHDA and SQIVND (reference sequence). V lost 6 bases and J lost 0, with 8 bases in between. The CDR3 runs 13 residues. In DNA, the CDR3 is TGTGCCAGTAGGGGCAGTCACCAAGAGACCCAGTACTTC. Its translation: CASRGSHQETQYF.

There are a few counts of this clonotype. The chain is built from TRBV14 and TRBJ1-1; 7 nucleotides agree with TRBD1. V lost 4 bases and J lost 3; bases outside the gene matches: 11. Germline CDR1 and CDR2: SGHDN and FVKESK. The CDR3 has 16 residues. DNA for the CDR3: TGTGCCAGCAGCCCGCTTGGTAGGGGGCAGGACACTGAAGCTTTCTTT. Amino acids: CASSPLGRGQDTEAFF.

This clonotype showed up just once. Just one base apart from a much larger clone, this may be a read error. The V and J genes are TRBV6-1 and TRBJ1-1, with TRBD1 matching 8 bases. Germline V gene lookup returns CDR1 MNHNS and CDR2 SASEGT. The CDR3 is 13 residues long. The CDR3 sequence: CASIRTGPTEVFF. DNA for the CDR3: TGTGCCAGCATTCGGACAGGGCCCACTGAAGTTTTCTTT.

There are a few counts of this clonotype. CDR3 loop: CASSPDRVNAGELFF. The CDR3 bases are TGCGCCAGCAGCCCGGACAGGGTGAATGCCGGGGAGCTGTTTTTT. The V and J genes are TRBV5-1 and TRBJ2-2; 8 bases map to TRBD1. The CDR3 has 15 residues. Trimming removed 4 bases from V and 6 bases from J; junction bases left unmatched: 8. From germline, CDR1 is SGHRS and CDR2 YFSETQ. The entire variable domain, with the rest obtained from reference TRBV5-1 and TRBJ2-2, is as follows: KAGVTQTPRYLIKTRGQQVTLSCSPISGHRSVSWYQQTPGQGLQFLFEYFSETQRNKGNFPGRFSGRQFSNSRSEMNVSTLELGDSALYLCASSPDRVNAGELFFGEGSRLTVL.

This clonotype was counted a few times. This chain's CDR3 is CASSVVGETDTQYF. The CDR3 DNA follows: TGTGCCAGCAGCGTAGTCGGGGAAACAGATACGCAGTATTTT. The rearrangement links TRBV9 to TRBJ2-3; D might be TRBD2 (5 bases). V lost 0 bases, J lost 3 bases, and 8 bases lay in between. The CDR3 runs to 14 residues. Germline assignment: CDR1 SGDLS and CDR2 YYNGEE.

This clonotype was detected ten times or more. The V and J genes are TRBV18 and TRBJ1-5; D remains ambiguous. CDR1 KGHSH and CDR2 LQKENI come from the germline V gene. The CDR3 length is 16 residues. V was shortened by 0 bases and J by 1 base, with 10 bases between the two germline ends. The CDR3 loop reads CASSPPNRQSNQPQHF. In DNA, the CDR3 is TGTGCCAGCTCACCACCAAACCGGCAGAGCAATCAGCCCCAGCATTTT.

This clonotype was detected ten times or more. The rearrangement links TRBV5-1 to TRBJ2-3; 11 bases align to TRBD2. V dropped 1 base and J dropped 4; count of bases not matched to a gene: 5. CDR1 and CDR2 from the germline V gene are SGHRS and YFSETQ. The CDR3 spans 16 residues. Here the CDR3 reads CASSLTSGSSPDTQYF. The CDR3 region has the DNA TGCGCCAGCAGCTTGACTAGCGGGAGTTCCCCAGATACGCAGTATTTT.

This clonotype has only a few counts. The chain links TRBV4-1 to TRBJ2-3, with a possible D match to TRBD2 (6 bases). Germline V lookup: CDR1 MGHRA, CDR2 YSYEKL. This CDR3 has 16 residues. The V and J ends lost 1 base and 4 bases respectively, with 15 bases between them. The CDR3 DNA is TGCGCCAGCAGCCAAGTCTGGATAGCGGCAGCAGATACGCAGTATTTT. As protein: CASSQVWIAAADTQYF.

This clonotype was seen repeatedly, ten times or more. The chain employs TRBV20-1 and TRBJ1-1; 7 nucleotides line up with TRBD1. The V and J ends lost 6 bases and 5 bases, in that order; junction bases with no gene match: 9. The CDR3 runs 13 residues. From germline, CDR1 is DFQATT and CDR2 SNEGSKA (reference sequence). The CDR3 protein is CSASTGVETEAFF. In DNA form, the CDR3 reads TGCAGTGCAAGCACAGGGGTAGAGACTGAAGCTTTCTTT.

V and J are TRBV24-1 and TRBJ1-5; 11 positions match TRBD1. The ends lost 4 bases at V and 3 bases at J; junction bases unmatched: 4. Germline lookup yields CDR1 KGHDR and CDR2 SFDVKD. The CDR3 spans 16 residues. The chain's CDR3 is CATSERTGGVNQPQHF. The CDR3, as DNA: TGTGCCACCAGTGAAAGGACAGGGGGCGTCAATCAGCCCCAGCATTTT.

This clonotype has only a few counts. The V gene is TRBV7-9, the J gene TRBJ1-1; D may be TRBD1 (5 bases). V was trimmed by 4 bases and J by 7 bases, leaving 10 bases between them. This CDR3 comprises 12 residues. CDR1 and CDR2 (germline): SEHNR, FQNEAQ (reference sequence). The CDR3 spells CASSWTFGEAFF. The CDR3 bases are TGTGCCAGCAGCTGGACATTTGGTGAAGCTTTCTTT.

V gene TRBV7-2 combines with J gene TRBJ1-1; D gene unclear. This CDR3 is built from 14 residues. The germline V gene encodes CDR1 SGHTA and CDR2 FQGNSA. V shed 5 bases and J shed 1 base, with 11 bases lying between them. DNA for the CDR3: TGTGCCAGCAGCCCAACAACGGAGAACACTGAAGCTTTCTTT. Translating it yields CASSPTTENTEAFF.

At least ten counts were recorded for this clonotype. V gene TRBV19 combines with J gene TRBJ1-1; TRBD1 might be the D (6 bases). The CDR3 loop spans 13 amino acids. V was pared by 5 bases and J by 3 bases, with 10 bases between. CDR1 is LNHDA, CDR2 SQIVND, per germline (reference sequence). The CDR3 DNA follows: TGTGCCAGTAGTGCGGGGGCTTACACTGAAGCTTTCTTT. Protein sequence: CASSAGAYTEAFF.